A selection of T cell receptor delta chains follows, all from one sample in a study of gamma-delta chains in newborns, infants, children. TCRdb re-identified clones in the reads via CATT. The sample gives several thousand delta-chain clones, roughly 39% of which show up once; just over 14% is in the top ten. The material sequenced was blood. The receptors stem from a child who received the measles vaccine. The CDR3 runs from the conserved cysteine through the conserved F or W. The D gene is left open where the match is weak. Only some rows state a clone size, as once, few, many or a class for expanded clones.

abundance,d_gene,v_gene,j_gene,len,CDR3aa,CDR3nt
.,TRDD3,TRDV2,TRDJ1,21,CAYSPSATGGSTLSRADKLIF,TGTGCCTATTCCCCTTCGGCTACTGGGGGGTCAACCCTATCTCGCGCCGATAAACTCATCTTT
.,TRDD3,TRDV3,TRDJ1,16,CALTHGGGYVTDKLIF,TGTGCCTTGACTCATGGTGGGGGATACGTCACCGATAAACTCATCTTT
few,.,TRDV1,TRDJ1,23,CALGEGSPFLPRTGGWYTDKLIF,TGTGCTCTTGGGGAAGGATCTCCCTTCCTACCTCGTACTGGGGGATGGTACACCGATAAACTCATCTTT
few,.,TRDV1,TRDJ1,16,CALGEQGTGVTDKLIF,TGTGCTCTTGGGGAACAGGGGACTGGCGTCACCGATAAACTCATCTTT
once,TRDD3,TRDV1,TRDJ1,21,CALGGKGEPTWGMRYTDKLIF,TGTGCTCTTGGGGGGAAGGGTGAGCCTACCTGGGGGATGCGTTACACCGATAAACTCATCTTT
few,.,TRDV2,TRDJ1,14,CACDSVFPPHKLIF,TGTGCCTGTGACAGTGTATTTCCCCCCCATAAACTCATCTTT
few,TRDD3,TRDV2,TRDJ3,22,CACDTVTGGKPVSSWDTRQMFF,TGTGCCTGTGACACCGTTACTGGGGGAAAACCCGTTAGCTCCTGGGACACCCGACAGATGTTTTTC
once,TRDD3,TRDV3,TRDJ1,19,CALKFLPGGYGHVDDKLIF,TGTGCCTTAAAATTCCTACCCGGGGGATACGGTCATGTAGACGATAAACTCATCTTT
few,TRDD2,TRDV3,TRDJ1,16,CAFTRPSFPFRPKLIF,TGTGCCTTTACCAGGCCTTCCTTTCCTTTTCGACCCAAACTCATCTTT
.,.,TRDV1,TRDJ1,17,CALGEPLVGGFTDKLIF,TGTGCTCTTGGGGAACCTTTAGTTGGGGGTTTTACCGATAAACTCATCTTT
few,.,TRDV1,TRDJ1,15,CALVLPSKITDKLIF,TGTGCTCTTGTTTTGCCCTCCAAAATCACCGATAAACTCATCTTT
.,TRDD3,TRDV2,TRDJ3,21,CACDTVEWGIRSSWDTRQMFF,TGTGCCTGTGACACCGTAGAATGGGGGATACGGAGCTCCTGGGACACCCGACAGATGTTTTTC
few,.,TRDV3,TRDJ1,15,CAFTDDRDYTDKLIF,TGTGCCTTTACCGACGACCGGGATTACACCGATAAACTCATCTTT
few,TRDD3,TRDV1,TRDJ1,16,CALSFLGDTYTDKLIF,TGTGCTCTTTCGTTTCTGGGGGATACCTACACCGATAAACTCATCTTT
.,TRDD3,TRDV1,TRDJ1,19,CALGDSYSTPWGIRDKLIF,TGTGCTCTTGGGGACTCCTATTCCACCCCCTGGGGGATACGGGATAAACTCATCTTT
.,.,TRDV1,TRDJ1,22,CALGEGSPSYIWDTPYTDKLIF,TGTGCTCTTGGGGAAGGGTCCCCTTCCTACATCTGGGATACGCCTTACACCGATAAACTCATCTTT
.,.,TRDV3,TRDJ1,22,CAFHTINLEPDALQPYTDKLIF,TGTGCCTTTCACACCATTAATCTTGAGCCGGATGCCCTGCAACCGTACACCGATAAACTCATCTTT
.,TRDD3,TRDV2,TRDJ3,20,CACDKYWGIRGSWDTRQMFF,TGTGCCTGTGACAAGTACTGGGGGATACGTGGCTCCTGGGACACCCGACAGATGTTTTTC
.,.,TRDV1,TRDJ1,19,CALGALRVQYWVYTDKLIF,TGTGCTCTTGGGGCCTTACGTGTACAGTACTGGGTGTACACCGATAAACTCATCTTT
.,TRDD3,TRDV1,TRDJ1,17,CALGAPSPGGYADKLIF,TGTGCTCTTGGGGCTCCTTCCCCTGGGGGATACGCCGATAAACTCATCTTT
few,TRDD3,TRDV1,TRDJ1,20,CALGPGGFLLGLGDRESLIF,TGTGCTCTTGGGCCGGGGGGCTTCCTACTTGGACTGGGGGATAGAGAGAGCCTCATCTTT
.,.,TRDV1,TRDJ1,20,CALGATSFHGPLRRSDKLIF,TGTGCTCTTGGGGCAACTTCCTTCCACGGGCCCCTAAGGAGGTCCGATAAACTCATCTTT
few,.,TRDV3,TRDJ1,13,CAFASLNADKLIF,TGTGCCTTTGCGTCTCTGAACGCCGATAAACTCATCTTT
large,TRDD3,TRDV1,TRDJ1,22,CALGKIRQGTFWGIPVADKLIF,TGTGCTCTTGGGAAAATCCGCCAGGGGACGTTTTGGGGGATACCTGTCGCCGATAAACTCATCTTT
.,TRDD3,TRAV29/DV5,TRDJ1,16,CAAQSLLGDYTDKLIF,TGTGCAGCACAATCCTTACTGGGGGATTACACCGATAAACTCATCTTT
medium-sized,.,TRDV1,TRDJ1,15,CALGEPLSPRSKLIF,TGTGCTCTTGGGGAACCCCTCTCTCCTCGGTCTAAACTCATCTTT
few,.,TRDV3,TRDJ1,18,CAFYNPNKGGEYTDKLIF,TGTGCCTTCTACAACCCGAATAAGGGGGGAGAATACACCGATAAACTCATCTTT
few,TRDD3,TRDV1,TRDJ1,24,CALGERLSPTFRHTGGYTTDKLIF,TGTGCTCTTGGGGAGCGCCTGTCTCCAACCTTTCGGCATACTGGGGGATACACCACCGATAAACTCATCTTT
.,TRDD3,TRDV1,TRDJ1,23,CALGNPFLPGYWGIQGYTDKLIF,TGTGCTCTTGGGAACCCCTTCCTCCCCGGGTACTGGGGGATACAGGGGTACACCGATAAACTCATCTTT
.,.,TRDV3,TRDJ1,15,CAFRSRAGYTDKLIF,TGTGCCTTTCGGTCACGTGCGGGGTACACCGATAAACTCATCTTT
.,TRDD3,TRDV3,TRDJ2,20,CAFKPYPQWGIRWGTAQLFF,TGTGCCTTTAAGCCCTACCCCCAATGGGGGATACGGTGGGGGACAGCACAACTCTTCTTT
.,TRDD3,TRDV3,TRDJ3,22,CAFVNPPFLGDPSSWDTRQMFF,TGTGCCTTCGTTAACCCGCCTTTTCTGGGGGATCCCAGCTCCTGGGACACCCGACAGATGTTTTTC
few,TRDD3,TRDV3,TRDJ1,25,CAFSPILGRASHCSTGGYASDKLIF,TGTGCCTTTAGCCCGATCCTGGGCCGAGCTTCCCACTGTAGTACTGGGGGATACGCGAGCGATAAACTCATCTTT
.,TRDD3,TRDV1,TRDJ1,16,CALGESPCHWGRQLIF,TGTGCTCTTGGGGAATCCCCCTGCCACTGGGGGAGACAACTCATCTTT
.,.,TRDV1,TRDJ1,18,CALGPKGLRGTGTDKLIF,TGTGCTCTTGGGCCTAAAGGTCTTCGGGGGACTGGGACCGATAAACTCATCTTT
few,TRDD2,TRDV1,TRDJ1,23,CALGLPSFRFFLLSGRYTDKLIF,TGTGCTCTTGGGCTTCCCTCTTTCCGTTTCTTCCTACTCTCGGGGAGGTACACCGATAAACTCATCTTT
few,TRDD3,TRDV2,TRDJ1,18,CACDRLDSGGFFADKLIF,TGTGCCTGTGACCGACTAGATTCCGGGGGATTTTTCGCCGATAAACTCATCTTT